The 12 T cell receptor beta chains reported below all come from one sample, sequenced in a study of T cells in localized non-small cell lung cancer. The table came from immunoSEQ multiplex PCR; TCRdb's copy has only in-frame clones and leaves some out. The sample holds fewer than 20,000 clones, about 91% seen once. Sequencing was performed on peripheral blood, taken before any cancer treatment. These receptors were taken from a female donor over 55 with stage III squamous cell lung carcinoma.

The V call is TRBV19, the J call TRBJ1-2; D ambiguous. The V gene's germline CDR1 is LNHDA and CDR2 SQIVND (reference sequence). V was shortened by 1 base and J by 5 bases, with 8 bases between the two germline ends. The CDR3 length is 13 residues. DNA for the CDR3: TGTGCCAGTAGTATAGCAGAGCTTTATGGCTACACCTTC. As protein: CASSIAELYGYTF.

The chain carries TRBV6-5 and TRBJ1-2, with D possibly being TRBD1 (6 bases). Between the trimmed V and J ends, which lost 2 bases and 5 bases, there was a span of 12 bases. This CDR3 has 14 amino acids. Per the germline V gene, CDR1 is MNHEY and CDR2 is SVGAGI. The CDR3 spells CASSYRGQVYGYTF. The CDR3 DNA reads as TGTGCCAGCAGTTACAGGGGACAAGTTTATGGCTACACCTTC.

CDR3: CASSQGVSYSYNEQFF. In nucleotides, the CDR3 is TGCGCCAGCAGCCAAGGTGTCAGCTACTCCTACAATGAGCAGTTCTTC. The chain links TRBV4-1 to TRBJ2-1, with D hard to call. Trimming pared 1 base from V and 0 bases from J, leaving 10 bases between. From germline, CDR1 is MGHRA and CDR2 YSYEKL. This CDR3 contains 16 residues.

The rearrangement joins TRBV5-1 to TRBJ1-2; D is unresolved. The CDR3 runs 14 residues. V lost 0 bases and J lost 7, with 13 bases in between. Germline V gene lookup returns CDR1 SGHRS and CDR2 YFSETQ. The DNA of the CDR3 is TGCGCCAGCAGCTTGGCTGGGGATCCGTCTGGCTACACCTTC. Protein sequence: CASSLAGDPSGYTF.

The V and J genes are TRBV7-9 and TRBJ2-3; 14 positions agree with TRBD2. Looked up from germline, CDR1 is SEHNR and CDR2 is FQNEAQ (reference sequence). The CDR3 has 17 residues. Germline trimming cut 1 base from V and 4 bases from J; bases unmatched to any gene: 4. The CDR3, as DNA: TGTGCCAGCAGCTTAGGGGGGACTAGCGGGAGATCAGATACGCAGTATTTT. Translation gives CASSLGGTSGRSDTQYF.

This clone appeared once. The chain recombines TRBV19 with TRBJ2-2; the D is unclear. Looked up from germline, CDR1 is LNHDA and CDR2 is SQIVND (reference sequence). The CDR3 has 14 residues. Trimming took 3 bases from V and 7 from J, leaving 12 bases between them. The CDR3 here is CASSIVDVGGELFF. CDR3 DNA: TGTGCCAGTAGTATTGTTGACGTGGGCGGGGAGCTGTTTTTT.

V gene TRBV5-6 combines with J gene TRBJ1-2, with TRBD1 identical over 9 bases. This CDR3 comprises 15 residues. The ends lost 6 bases at V and 4 bases at J; junction bases unmatched: 10. Looked up from germline, CDR1 is SGHDT and CDR2 is YYEEEE. The DNA for the CDR3 is TGTGCCAGCACCCTCCGGGACAGGGAGAGCTATGGCTACACCTTC. It specifies CASTLRDRESYGYTF.

This chain links TRBV18 with TRBJ2-2; D is unclear. This CDR3 contains 14 residues. Trimming took 3 bases from V and 0 from J, leaving 5 bases between them. CDR1 is KGHSH and CDR2 is LQKENI in the germline V gene. The CDR3 coding sequence is TGTGCCAGCTCACCGTCTGCGAACACCGGGGAGCTGTTTTTT. This sequence encodes CASSPSANTGELFF.

This clone appeared once. This chain uses TRBV6-5 with TRBJ2-7; D tentatively fits TRBD1 or TRBD2 (5 bases each). CDR1 is MNHEY, CDR2 SVGAGI, per germline. Trimming pared 2 bases from V and 7 bases from J, leaving 15 bases between. The CDR3 runs 14 residues. CDR3 sequence: CASSYVDGAGEQYF. In nucleotides, the CDR3 is TGTGCCAGCAGTTACGTGGACGGGGCTGGTGAGCAGTACTTC.

The chain is built from TRBV27 and TRBJ1-2, with D possibly TRBD1 on 6 matching bases. Per the germline V gene, CDR1 is MNHEY and CDR2 is SMNVEV (reference sequence). The CDR3 covers 16 residues. V lost 5 bases and J 3 bases, leaving 19 bases between the germline ends. The CDR3 coding sequence is TGTGCCAGCAGTAAGACAGGTGGCCCGAACGACTATGGCTACACCTTC. It encodes CASSKTGGPNDYGYTF.

The chain is built from TRBV29-1 and TRBJ2-1, with 9 positions matching TRBD1. Germline trimming cut 8 bases from V and 7 bases from J; bases unmatched to any gene: 6. Germline lookup yields CDR1 SQVTM and CDR2 ANQGSEA. CDR3 length: 12 amino acids. In DNA form, the CDR3 reads TGCAGCATCCGGGACAGGGAGAATGAGCAGTTCTTC. Protein sequence: CSIRDRENEQFF.

The CDR3 loop reads CASSLALAGDEQYF. The CDR3, as DNA: TGTGCCAGCAGCTTAGCGCTAGCCGGGGACGAGCAGTACTTC. The chain uses TRBV7-2 and TRBJ2-7; tentative D call: TRBD2 (5 bases). The V gene's germline CDR1 is SGHTA and CDR2 FQGNSA. CDR3 length: 14 residues. V lost 0 bases and J 5 bases, leaving 11 bases between the germline ends.